This is a list of T cell receptor beta chains from one sample in a study of blood T cell repertoires in COVID-19. Profiled with immunoSEQ multiplex PCR; TCRdb holds only in-frame clones, not every one. This sample has 270,000 or so clones; 70% to 90% occur once, and the top ten carry around 6.3%. Material: PBMCs or T cells enriched from blood (not recorded which). The receptor set was obtained from a woman in her forties or fifties who had been exposed to COVID-19. CDR3s include the opening cysteine and the closing phenylalanine or tryptophan. The D gene is left open where the match is weak. Some rows have no size entry. The others give once, few or many, or a class for an expanded clone.

d_gene,v_gene,j_gene,abundance,CDR3aa,CDR3nt
TRBD1,TRBV19,TRBJ1-5,few,CASSILTGDSNQPQHF,TGTGCCAGTAGTATACTGACAGGGGACAGCAATCAGCCCCAGCATTTT
-,TRBV9,TRBJ2-5,-,CASSKRQGGGETQYF,TGTGCCAGCAGCAAACGACAGGGAGGTGGAGAGACCCAGTACTTC
-,TRBV11-3,TRBJ1-3,-,CARAASGNTIYF,TGTGCGCGGGCGGCTTCTGGAAACACCATATATTTT
-,TRBV2,TRBJ1-5,-,CASSEWQGNQPQHF,TGTGCCAGCAGTGAATGGCAGGGCAATCAGCCCCAGCATTTT
-,TRBV5-1,TRBJ1-4,-,CASSLALGNEKLFF,TGCGCCAGCAGCTTGGCCCTCGGGAATGAAAAACTGTTTTTT
-,TRBV24-1,TRBJ1-2,-,CATSDFRGGGYTF,TGTGCCACCAGTGATTTCCGGGGGGGTGGCTACACCTTC
-,TRBV2,TRBJ1-2,-,CASSGRAGPEYGYTF,TGTGCCAGCAGTGGACGGGCGGGCCCGGAGTATGGCTACACCTTC
-,TRBV3-1/TRBV3-2,TRBJ2-2,-,CASSQPGAGAPTGELFF,TGTGCCAGCAGCCAGCCGGGCGCGGGGGCGCCCACCGGGGAGCTGTTTTTT
-,TRBV2,TRBJ1-2,-,CASSDTLLGAYGYTF,TGTGCCAGCAGTGATACTCTTCTAGGGGCCTATGGCTACACCTTC
TRBD2,TRBV7-7,TRBJ2-3,-,CASSLTSAGTDTQYF,TGTGCCAGCAGCTTAACTAGCGCGGGCACAGATACGCAGTATTTT
-,TRBV29-1,TRBJ2-7,-,CSVCKPGEEEQYF,TGCAGCGTTTGTAAGCCGGGAGAAGAAGAGCAGTACTTC
-,TRBV4-3,TRBJ1-2,once,CASSQTEIANYGYTF,TGCGCCAGCAGCCAAACAGAGATTGCTAACTATGGCTACACCTTC
-,TRBV4-2,TRBJ2-2,-,CASSPQGVNTGELFF,TGTGCCAGCAGCCCCCAAGGGGTAAACACCGGGGAGCTGTTTTTT